This T cell receptor beta chain was profiled in a study of T cells after yellow fever vaccination. V was clipped by 4 bases and J by 5 bases; unmatched bases: 13. CDR3 size: 16 residues. The V gene's germline CDR1 is SGHTA and CDR2 FQGNSA. TCRdb fed the 5' RACE reads into MiXCR, producing one record per CDR3 protein. The sample carries 200,000 to 300,000 distinct CDR3 sequences, around 6.7% recorded once. This clonotype was picked up many times. The TCR sequence derives from a man aged 25 to 45 who received the YFV17D yellow fever vaccine. The chain employs TRBV7-2 and TRBJ2-5, with 7 bases identical to TRBD1. The input for sequencing was CD4+ T cells sorted from PBMCs, taken on the day of the yellow fever booster vaccination. The CDR3 loop is CASSWSQGEGAETQYF. The CDR3 DNA follows: TGTGCCAGCAGCTGGTCCCAGGGGGAAGGAGCGGAGACCCAGTACTTC.